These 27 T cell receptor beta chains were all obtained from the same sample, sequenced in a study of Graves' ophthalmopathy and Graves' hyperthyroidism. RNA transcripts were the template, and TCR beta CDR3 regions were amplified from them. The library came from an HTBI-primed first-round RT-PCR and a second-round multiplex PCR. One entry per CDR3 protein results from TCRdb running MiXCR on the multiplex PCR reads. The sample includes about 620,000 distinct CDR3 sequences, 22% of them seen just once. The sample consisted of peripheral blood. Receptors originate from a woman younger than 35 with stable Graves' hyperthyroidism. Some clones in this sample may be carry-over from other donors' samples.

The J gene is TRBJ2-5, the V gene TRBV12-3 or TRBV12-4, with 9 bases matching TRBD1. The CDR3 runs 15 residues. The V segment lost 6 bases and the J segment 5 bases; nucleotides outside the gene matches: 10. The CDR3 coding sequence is TGTGCCAGCAGCACCGGGACAGGGAGAAAGGAGACCCAGTACTTC. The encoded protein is CASSTGTGRKETQYF.

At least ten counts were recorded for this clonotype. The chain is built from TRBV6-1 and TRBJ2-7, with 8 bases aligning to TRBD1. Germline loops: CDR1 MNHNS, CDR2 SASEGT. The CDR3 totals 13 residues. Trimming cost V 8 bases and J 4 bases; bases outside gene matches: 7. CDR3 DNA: TGTGCCAGCTCAACAGGGGGGAGTTACGAGCAGTACTTC. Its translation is CASSTGGSYEQYF.

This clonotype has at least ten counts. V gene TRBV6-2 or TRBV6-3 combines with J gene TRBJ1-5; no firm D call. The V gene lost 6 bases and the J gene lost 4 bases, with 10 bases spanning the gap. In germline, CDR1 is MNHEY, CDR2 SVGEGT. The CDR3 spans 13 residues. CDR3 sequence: CASSPTENQPQHF. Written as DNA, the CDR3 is TGTGCCAGCAGCCCGACCGAGAATCAGCCCCAGCATTTT.

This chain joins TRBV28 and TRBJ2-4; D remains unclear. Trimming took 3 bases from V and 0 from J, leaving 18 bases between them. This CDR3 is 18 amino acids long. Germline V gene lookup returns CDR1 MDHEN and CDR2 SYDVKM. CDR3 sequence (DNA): TGTGCCAGCAGTTTCATACCTTCCTTGGGTGAAGCCAAAAACATTCAGTACTTC. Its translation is CASSFIPSLGEAKNIQYF.

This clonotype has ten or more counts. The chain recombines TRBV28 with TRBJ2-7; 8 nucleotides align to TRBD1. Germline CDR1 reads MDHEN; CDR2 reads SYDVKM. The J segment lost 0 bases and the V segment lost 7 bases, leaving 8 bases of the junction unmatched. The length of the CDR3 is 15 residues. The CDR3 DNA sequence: TGTGCCAGCACCTATTACAGGGGGAGCTCCTACGAGCAGTACTTC. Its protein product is CASTYYRGSSYEQYF.

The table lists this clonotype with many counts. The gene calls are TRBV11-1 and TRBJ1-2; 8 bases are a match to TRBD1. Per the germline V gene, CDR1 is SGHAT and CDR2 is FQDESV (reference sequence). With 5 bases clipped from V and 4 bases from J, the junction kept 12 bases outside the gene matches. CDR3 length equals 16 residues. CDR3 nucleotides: TGTGCCAGCAGCCCCAACCCAGGGGGCTCAGGCTATGGCTACACCTTC. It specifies CASSPNPGGSGYGYTF.

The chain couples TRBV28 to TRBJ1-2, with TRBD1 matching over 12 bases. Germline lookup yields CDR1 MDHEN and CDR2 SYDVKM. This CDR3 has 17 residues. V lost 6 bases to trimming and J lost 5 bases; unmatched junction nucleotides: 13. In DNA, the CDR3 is TGTGCCAGCAGCCAGACCGGGACAGGGGGCCCTTGGTATGGCTACACCTTC. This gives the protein CASSQTGTGGPWYGYTF.

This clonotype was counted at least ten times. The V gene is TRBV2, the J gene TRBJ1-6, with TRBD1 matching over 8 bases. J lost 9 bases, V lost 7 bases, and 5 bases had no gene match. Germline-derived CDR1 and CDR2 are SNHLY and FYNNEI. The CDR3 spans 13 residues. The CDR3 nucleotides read TGTGCCAGCACGCAACAGGGGGGTTCACCCCTCCACTTT. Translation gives CASTQQGGSPLHF. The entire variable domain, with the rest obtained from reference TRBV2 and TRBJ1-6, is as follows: EPEVTQTPSHQVTQMGQEVILRCVPISNHLYFYWYRQILGQKVEFLVSFYNNEISEKSEIFDDQFSVERPDGSNFTLKIRSTKLEDSAMYFCASTQQGGSPLHFGNGTRLTVT.

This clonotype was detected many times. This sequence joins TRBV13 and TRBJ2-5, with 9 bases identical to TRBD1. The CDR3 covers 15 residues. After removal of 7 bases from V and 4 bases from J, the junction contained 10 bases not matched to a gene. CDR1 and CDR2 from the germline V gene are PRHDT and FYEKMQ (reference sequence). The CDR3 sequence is CASMSRDRVGETQYF. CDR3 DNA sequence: TGTGCCAGCATGTCCCGGGACAGGGTTGGAGAGACCCAGTACTTC.

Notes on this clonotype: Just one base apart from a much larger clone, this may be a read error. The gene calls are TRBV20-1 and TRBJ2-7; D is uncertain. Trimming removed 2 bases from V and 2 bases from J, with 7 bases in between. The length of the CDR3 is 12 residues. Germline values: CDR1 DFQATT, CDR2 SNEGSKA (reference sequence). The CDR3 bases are TGCAGTGCTAGAAGGCCAGCCTACGAGCAGTACTTC. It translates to CSARRPAYEQYF.

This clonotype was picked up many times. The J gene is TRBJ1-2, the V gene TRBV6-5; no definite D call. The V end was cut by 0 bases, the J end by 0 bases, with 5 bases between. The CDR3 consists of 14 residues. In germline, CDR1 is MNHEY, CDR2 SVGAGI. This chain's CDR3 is CASSYSAANYGYTF. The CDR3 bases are TGTGCCAGCAGTTACTCGGCAGCTAACTATGGCTACACCTTC.

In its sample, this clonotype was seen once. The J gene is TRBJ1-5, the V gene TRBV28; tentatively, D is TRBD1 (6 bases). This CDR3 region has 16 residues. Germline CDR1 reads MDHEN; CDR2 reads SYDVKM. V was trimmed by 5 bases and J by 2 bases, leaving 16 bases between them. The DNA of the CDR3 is TGTGCCAGCAGTCCGCCCGGGGGGCTGGGCAATCAGCCCCAGCATTTT. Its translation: CASSPPGGLGNQPQHF.

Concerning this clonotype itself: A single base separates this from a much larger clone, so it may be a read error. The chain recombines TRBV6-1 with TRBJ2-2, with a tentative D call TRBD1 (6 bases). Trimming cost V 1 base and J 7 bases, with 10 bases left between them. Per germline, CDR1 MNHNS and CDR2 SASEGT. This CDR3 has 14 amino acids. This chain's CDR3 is CASSEGGDNGELFF. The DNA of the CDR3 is TGTGCCAGCAGTGAAGGAGGGGACAACGGGGAGCTGTTTTTT.

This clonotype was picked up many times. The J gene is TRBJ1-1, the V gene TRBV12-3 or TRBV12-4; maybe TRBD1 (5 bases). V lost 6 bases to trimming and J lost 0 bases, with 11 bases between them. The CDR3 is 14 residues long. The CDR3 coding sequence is TGTGCCAGCAGCCAGCAGACAGTGAACACTGAAGCTTTCTTT. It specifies CASSQQTVNTEAFF.

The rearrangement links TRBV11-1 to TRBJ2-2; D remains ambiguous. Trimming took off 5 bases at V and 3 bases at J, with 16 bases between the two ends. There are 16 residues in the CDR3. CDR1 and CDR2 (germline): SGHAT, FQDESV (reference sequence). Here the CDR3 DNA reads TGTGCCAGCAGCCTCGCCCTATTTAGGGACACCGGGGAGCTGTTTTTT. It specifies CASSLALFRDTGELFF.

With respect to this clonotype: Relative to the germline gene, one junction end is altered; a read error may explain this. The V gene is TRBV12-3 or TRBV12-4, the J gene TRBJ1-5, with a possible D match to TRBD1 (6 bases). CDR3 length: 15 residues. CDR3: CASSLFRGRVQPQRF. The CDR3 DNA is TGTGCCAGCAGTTTGTTTAGGGGGAGGGTTCAGCCCCAGCGTTTT.

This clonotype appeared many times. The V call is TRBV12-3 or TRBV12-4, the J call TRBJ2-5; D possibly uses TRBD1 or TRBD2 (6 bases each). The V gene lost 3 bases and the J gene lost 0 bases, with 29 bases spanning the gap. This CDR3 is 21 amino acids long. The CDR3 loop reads CASSFKYGRTALMGYQETQYF. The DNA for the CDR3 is TGTGCCAGCAGTTTTAAATATGGGAGGACAGCCCTAATGGGCTACCAAGAGACCCAGTACTTC.

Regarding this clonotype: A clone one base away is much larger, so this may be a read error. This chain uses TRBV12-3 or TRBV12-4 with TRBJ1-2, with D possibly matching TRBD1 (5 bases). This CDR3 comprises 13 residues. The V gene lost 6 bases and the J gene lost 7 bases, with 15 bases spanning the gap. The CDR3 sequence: CASSPKTVRGYTF. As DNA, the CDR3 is TGTGCCAGCAGCCCGAAGACAGTCCGTGGCTACACCTTC.

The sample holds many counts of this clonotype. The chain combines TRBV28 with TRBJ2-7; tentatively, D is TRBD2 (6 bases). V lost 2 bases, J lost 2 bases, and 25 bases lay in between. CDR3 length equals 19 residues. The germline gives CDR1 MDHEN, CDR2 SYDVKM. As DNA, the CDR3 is TGTGCCAGCAGTTTACGCTCCCGCCTCTGGCGGAGGGGCACCTACGAGCAGTACTTC. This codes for CASSLRSRLWRRGTYEQYF.

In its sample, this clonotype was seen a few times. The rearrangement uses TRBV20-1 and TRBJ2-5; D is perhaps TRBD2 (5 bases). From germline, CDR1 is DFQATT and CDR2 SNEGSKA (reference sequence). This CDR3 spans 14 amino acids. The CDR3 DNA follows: TGCAGCTTTATGGACTCCTCTCTCCAAGAGACCCAGTACTTC. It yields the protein CSFMDSSLQETQYF.

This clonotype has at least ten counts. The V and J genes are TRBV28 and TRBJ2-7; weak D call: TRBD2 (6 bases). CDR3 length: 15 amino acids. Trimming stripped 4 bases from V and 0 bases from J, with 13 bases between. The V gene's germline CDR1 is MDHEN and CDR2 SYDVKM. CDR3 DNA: TGTGCCAGCAGTTGGGACCCCGGGGGCTCCTACGAGCAGTACTTC. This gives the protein CASSWDPGGSYEQYF.

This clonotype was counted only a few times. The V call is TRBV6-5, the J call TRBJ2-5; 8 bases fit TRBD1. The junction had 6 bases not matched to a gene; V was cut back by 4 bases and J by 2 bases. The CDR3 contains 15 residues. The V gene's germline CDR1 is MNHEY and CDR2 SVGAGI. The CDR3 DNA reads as TGTGCCAGCAGTTCGACAGGGGCTAGGCAAGAGACCCAGTACTTC. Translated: CASSSTGARQETQYF.

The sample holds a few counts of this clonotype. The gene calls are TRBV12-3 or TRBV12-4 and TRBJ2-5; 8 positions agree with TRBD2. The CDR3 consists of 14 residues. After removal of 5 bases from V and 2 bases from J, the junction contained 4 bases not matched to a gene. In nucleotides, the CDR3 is TGTGCCAGCAGTATCTCTAGCGGGCAAGAGACCCAGTACTTC. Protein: CASSISSGQETQYF.

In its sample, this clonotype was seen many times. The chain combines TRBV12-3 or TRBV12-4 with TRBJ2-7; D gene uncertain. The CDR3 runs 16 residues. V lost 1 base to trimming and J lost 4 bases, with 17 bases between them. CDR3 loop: CASSLVRPRATYEQYF. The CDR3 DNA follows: TGTGCCAGCAGTTTAGTTCGACCCCGGGCTACTTACGAGCAGTACTTC.

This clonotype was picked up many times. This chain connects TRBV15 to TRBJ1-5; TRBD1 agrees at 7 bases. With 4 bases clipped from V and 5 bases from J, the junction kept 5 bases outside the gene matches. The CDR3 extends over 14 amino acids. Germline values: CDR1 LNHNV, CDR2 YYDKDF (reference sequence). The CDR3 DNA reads TGTGCCACCAGCATGACAGGGCCGCATCAGCCCCAGCATTTT. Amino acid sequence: CATSMTGPHQPQHF.

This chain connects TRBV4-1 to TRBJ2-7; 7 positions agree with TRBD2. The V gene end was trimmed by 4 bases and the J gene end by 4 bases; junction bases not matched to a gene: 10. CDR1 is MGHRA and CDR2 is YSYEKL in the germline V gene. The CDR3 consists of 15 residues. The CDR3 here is CASSLPSGGLYEQYF. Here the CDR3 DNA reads TGCGCCAGCAGCCTACCTAGCGGAGGCTTGTACGAGCAGTACTTC.

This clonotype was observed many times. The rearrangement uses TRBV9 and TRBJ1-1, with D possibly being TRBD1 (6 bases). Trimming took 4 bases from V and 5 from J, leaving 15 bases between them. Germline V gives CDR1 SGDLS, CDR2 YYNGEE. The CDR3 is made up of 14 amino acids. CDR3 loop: CASSPQGIRTEAFF. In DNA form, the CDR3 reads TGTGCCAGCAGCCCCCAGGGGATACGGACTGAAGCTTTCTTT.